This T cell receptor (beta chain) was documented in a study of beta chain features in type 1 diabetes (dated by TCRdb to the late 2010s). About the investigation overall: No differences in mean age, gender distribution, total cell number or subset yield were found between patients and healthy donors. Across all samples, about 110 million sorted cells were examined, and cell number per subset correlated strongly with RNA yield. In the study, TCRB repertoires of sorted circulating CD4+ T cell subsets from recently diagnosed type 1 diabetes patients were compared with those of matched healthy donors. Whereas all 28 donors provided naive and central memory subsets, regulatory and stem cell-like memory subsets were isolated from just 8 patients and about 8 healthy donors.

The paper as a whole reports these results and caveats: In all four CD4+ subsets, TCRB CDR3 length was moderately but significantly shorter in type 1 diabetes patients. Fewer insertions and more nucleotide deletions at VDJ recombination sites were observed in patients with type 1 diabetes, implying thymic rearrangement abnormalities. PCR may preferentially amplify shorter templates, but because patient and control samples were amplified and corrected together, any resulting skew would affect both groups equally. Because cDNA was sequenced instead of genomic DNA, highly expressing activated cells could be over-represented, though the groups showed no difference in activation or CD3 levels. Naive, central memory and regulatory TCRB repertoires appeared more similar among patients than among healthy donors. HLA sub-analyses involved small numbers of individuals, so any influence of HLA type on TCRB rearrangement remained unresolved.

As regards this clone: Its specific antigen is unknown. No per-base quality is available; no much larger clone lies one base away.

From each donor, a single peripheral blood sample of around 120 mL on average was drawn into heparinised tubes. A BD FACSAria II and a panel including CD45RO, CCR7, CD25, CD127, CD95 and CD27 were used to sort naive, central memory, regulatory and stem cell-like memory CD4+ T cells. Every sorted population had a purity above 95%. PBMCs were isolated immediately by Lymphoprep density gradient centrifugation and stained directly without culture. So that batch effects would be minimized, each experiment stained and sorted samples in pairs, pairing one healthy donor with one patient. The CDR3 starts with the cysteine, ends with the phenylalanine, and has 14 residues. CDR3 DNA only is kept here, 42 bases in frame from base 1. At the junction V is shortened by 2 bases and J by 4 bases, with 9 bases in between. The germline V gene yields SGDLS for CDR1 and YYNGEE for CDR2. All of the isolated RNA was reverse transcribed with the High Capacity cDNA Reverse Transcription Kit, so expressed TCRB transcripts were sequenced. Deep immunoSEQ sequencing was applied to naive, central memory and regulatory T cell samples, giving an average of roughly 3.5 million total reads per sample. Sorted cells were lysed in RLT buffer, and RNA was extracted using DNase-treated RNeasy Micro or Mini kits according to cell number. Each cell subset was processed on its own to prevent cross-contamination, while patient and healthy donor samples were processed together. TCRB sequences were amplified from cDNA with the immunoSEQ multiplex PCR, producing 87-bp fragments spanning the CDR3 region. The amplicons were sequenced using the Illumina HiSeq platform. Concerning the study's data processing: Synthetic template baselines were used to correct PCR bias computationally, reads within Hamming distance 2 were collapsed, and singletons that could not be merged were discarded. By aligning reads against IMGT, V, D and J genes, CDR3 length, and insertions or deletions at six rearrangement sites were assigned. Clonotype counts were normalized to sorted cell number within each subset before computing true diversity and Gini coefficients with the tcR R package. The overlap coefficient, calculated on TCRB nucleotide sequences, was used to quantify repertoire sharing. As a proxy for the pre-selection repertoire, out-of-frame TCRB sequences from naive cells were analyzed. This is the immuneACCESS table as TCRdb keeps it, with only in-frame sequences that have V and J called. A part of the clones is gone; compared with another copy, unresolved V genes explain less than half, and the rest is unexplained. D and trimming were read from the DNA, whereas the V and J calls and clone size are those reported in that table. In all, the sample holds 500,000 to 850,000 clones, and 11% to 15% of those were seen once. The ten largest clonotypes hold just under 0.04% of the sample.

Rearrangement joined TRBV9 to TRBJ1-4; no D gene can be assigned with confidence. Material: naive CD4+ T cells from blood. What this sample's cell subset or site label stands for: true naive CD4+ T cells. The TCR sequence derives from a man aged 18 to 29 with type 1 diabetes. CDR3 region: CASSVSVHNEKLFF. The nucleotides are TGTGCCAGCAGCGTCTCCGTACATAATGAAAAACTGTTTTTT.